These 20 T cell receptor beta chains were all obtained from the same sample, sequenced in a study of molecular identifiers for immune sequencing clone quantification. TCRdb reanalysed the PCR reads using MiXCR and keeps one entry per CDR3 protein. This sample yields about 640,000 distinct CDR3 sequences, of which 15% to 20% are seen a single time; approximately 0.9% belongs to the top ten. Sequencing was carried out using naive CD8+ T cells from blood, with Jurkat cell RNA spiked in. This sample's subset: FACS-sorted CD8+CD4-CCR7+CD45RA+ naive T cells. The receptors were gathered from a human donor in good health. Some libraries in this study had Jurkat cell RNA spiked in.

To note about this clonotype: This may stem from a read error, because a much larger clone lies one nucleotide away. This chain uses TRBV12-3 or TRBV12-4 with TRBJ2-7; D gene unclear. The CDR3 has 12 amino acids. CDR3 in DNA: TGTGCCAGCAGTTTAACAGCCTACGTGCAGTACTTC. Protein: CASSLTAYVQYF.

The sample holds many counts of this clonotype. V is TRBV13 and J is TRBJ2-4; D ambiguous. This CDR3 comprises 14 residues. V was cut by 5 bases and J by 0 bases, with 8 bases left in between. Germline-derived CDR1 and CDR2 are PRHDT and FYEKMQ (reference sequence). For the CDR3, the DNA is TGTGCCAGCAGCCATAGTCTAGCCAAAAACATTCAGTACTTC. Translation: CASSHSLAKNIQYF.

This clonotype has at least ten counts. The CDR3 DNA is TGTGCCAGCAGCAAAGCAATGGGGGCTTTCTTT. Translation gives CASSKAMGAFF. This chain connects TRBV21-1 to TRBJ1-1. TRBV21-1 is given as a pseudogene. This CDR3 is built from 11 residues.

This clonotype has just a few counts. The chain has TRBV7-9 and TRBJ1-3; D is possibly TRBD1 (6 bases). CDR3 length: 14 residues. The germline V gene encodes CDR1 SEHNR and CDR2 FQNEAQ (reference sequence). Trimming left V 3 bases short and J 2 bases short, with 8 bases between. The CDR3 reads CASSLWDTGNTIYF. The CDR3 DNA reads TGTGCCAGCAGCTTGTGGGACACTGGAAACACCATATATTTT.

The CDR3 DNA sequence: TGTGCCAGCAGTGGGACAGGGCGGGACGTCCATGGCTACACCTTC. It translates to CASSGTGRDVHGYTF. The V gene is TRBV2, the J gene TRBJ1-2; 8 bases align to TRBD1. The CDR3 runs 15 residues. The trim removed 4 bases at V and 6 bases at J, leaving 10 bases unmatched. The V gene's germline CDR1 is SNHLY and CDR2 FYNNEI.

This clonotype was counted at least ten times. The CDR3 nucleotides read TGCAGTGCTAGATGGGGTGACGGACAGGGGTTCACAGATACGCAGTATTTT. The encoded protein is CSARWGDGQGFTDTQYF. This sequence joins TRBV20-1 and TRBJ2-3, with TRBD1 matching 9 bases. This CDR3 spans 17 amino acids. Germline CDR1 is DFQATT and CDR2 is SNEGSKA (reference sequence). V shed 2 bases, J shed 2 bases, and the junction held 11 bases outside the gene matches.

This clonotype was seen many times. The CDR3 nucleotides read TGTGCCAGCAGCTTGGGCCCGGACAGGGGATTCGAAAAACTGTTTTTT. It specifies CASSLGPDRGFEKLFF. V and J are TRBV5-6 and TRBJ1-4; 9 bases map to TRBD1. The CDR3 extends over 16 amino acids. CDR1 and CDR2 from the germline V gene are SGHDT and YYEEEE. V lost 0 bases and J lost 8; bases outside the gene matches: 8.

This clonotype was seen ten or more times. J is TRBJ2-5 and V is TRBV7-2, with 13 nucleotides matching TRBD2. Unmatched junction bases numbered 12, after V lost 1 base and J lost 4 bases. The CDR3 contains 19 residues. Germline V gene data show CDR1 as SGHTA and CDR2 as FQGNSA. CDR3 bases: TGTGCCAGCAGCTTAGACCCGGGACTAGCGGGATATATGGCAGAGACCCAGTACTTC. Protein: CASSLDPGLAGYMAETQYF.

The rearrangement joins TRBV7-9 to TRBJ1-3; TRBD1 matches 7 bases. The CDR3 runs 17 residues. Germline CDR1 SEHNR, CDR2 FQNEAQ (reference sequence). After removal of 5 bases from V and 0 bases from J, the junction contained 10 bases not matched to a gene. CDR3 in amino acids: CASSTRVDRASGNTIYF. CDR3 coding DNA: TGTGCCAGCAGCACGCGCGTTGACAGGGCCTCTGGAAACACCATATATTTT.

This clonotype was seen ten or more times. The chain combines TRBV2 with TRBJ1-5, with D unresolved. CDR1 SNHLY and CDR2 FYNNEI come from the germline V gene. The length of the CDR3 is 15 residues. The V and J ends lost 6 bases and 0 bases respectively, with 12 bases between them. The CDR3 DNA sequence: TGTGCCAGCAGCGAAACCGACATTAGCAATCAGCCCCAGCATTTT. The encoded protein is CASSETDISNQPQHF.

This clonotype has ten or more counts. This chain uses TRBV19 with TRBJ2-3; possible D gene TRBD2, 5 bases. V shed 1 base and J shed 8 bases, with 7 bases lying between them. Looked up from germline, CDR1 is LNHDA and CDR2 is SQIVND (reference sequence). The CDR3 consists of 12 residues. CDR3 region: CASSIGEGTQYF. The CDR3 DNA follows: TGTGCCAGTAGTATAGGCGAGGGTACGCAGTATTTT.

In its sample, this clonotype was seen many times. This sequence joins TRBV10-3 and TRBJ2-3; 7 nucleotides match TRBD2. This CDR3 region has 13 residues. J was trimmed by 5 bases and V by 2 bases; bases with no gene match: 1. From germline, CDR1 is ENHRY and CDR2 SYGVKD. DNA for the CDR3: TGTGCCATCAGTGAGGCGGGAGAAGATACGCAGTATTTT. Amino acids: CAISEAGEDTQYF.

This clonotype has only one observation. A single base separates this from a much larger clone, so it may be a read error. CDR3 sequence reads: CAWSVWSGGGTDTQYF. The CDR3 bases are TGTGCCTGGAGTGTATGGTCGGGAGGTGGTACAGATACGCAGTATTTT. This chain uses TRBV30 with TRBJ2-3, with 7 nucleotides matching TRBD2. Germline lookup yields CDR1 GTSNPN and CDR2 SVGIG (reference sequence). This CDR3 has 16 residues. V shed 0 bases and J 3 bases; nucleotides not matched to a gene: 9. The full variable domain, completed using reference TRBV30 and TRBJ2-3, is SQTIHQWPATLVQPVGSPLSLECTVEGTSNPNLYWYRQAAGRGLQLLFYSVGIGQISSEVPQNLSASRPQDRQFILSSKKLLLSDSGFYLCAWSVWSGGGTDTQYFGPGTRLTVL.

Ten or more counts support this clonotype. This chain links TRBV7-9 with TRBJ2-3, with D uncertain. Germline assignment: CDR1 SEHNR and CDR2 FQNEAQ (reference sequence). The ends were cut back, 2 bases at V and 2 bases at J, with 14 bases in the middle. CDR3 length: 16 residues. CDR3 residues: CASSLYVGGDTDTQYF. CDR3 nucleotide sequence: TGTGCCAGCAGCTTATATGTCGGCGGAGACACAGATACGCAGTATTTT.

The genes are TRBV20-1 and TRBJ2-1; 8 bases match TRBD2. This CDR3 is built from 15 residues. Per germline, CDR1 DFQATT and CDR2 SNEGSKA (reference sequence). The ends lost 1 base at V and 3 bases at J; junction bases unmatched: 5. CDR3 loop: CSARGAGGRYNEQFF. DNA of the CDR3: TGCAGTGCTAGAGGGGCGGGGGGCCGCTACAATGAGCAGTTCTTC.

The chain recombines TRBV3-1 with TRBJ1-1; the D is unclear. This CDR3 region has 13 residues. Germline loops: CDR1 LGHDT, CDR2 YNNKEL (reference sequence). V lost 0 bases and J 3 bases, leaving 5 bases between the germline ends. CDR3 nucleotides: TGTGCCAGCAGCCAAGACTTGTACACTGAAGCTTTCTTT. This encodes CASSQDLYTEAFF.

This clonotype was counted ten times or more. This sequence joins TRBV7-9 and TRBJ2-2, with 8 bases fitting TRBD1. Germline assignment: CDR1 SEHNR and CDR2 FQNEAQ (reference sequence). This CDR3 region has 16 residues. V gave up 4 bases and J gave up 1 base; unmatched junction bases: 5. The CDR3 region has the DNA TGTGCCAGCAGCTCCGCCGGGACAGGGAACACCGGGGAGCTGTTTTTT. Its translation is CASSSAGTGNTGELFF.

This clonotype was detected many times. This chain links TRBV4-2 with TRBJ2-7, with D perhaps TRBD1 or TRBD2 (5 bases each). The CDR3 spans 16 residues. Looked up from germline, CDR1 is LGHNA and CDR2 is YNFKEQ. Trimming took off 0 bases at V and 0 bases at J, with 12 bases between the two ends. The CDR3 nucleotides are TGTGCCAGCAGCCAAGAGGAAGAGGGGAGCTCCTACGAGCAGTACTTC. Translating it yields CASSQEEEGSSYEQYF.

This clonotype occurred many times. The gene calls are TRBV2 and TRBJ2-5, with a tentative D call TRBD1 (6 bases). Between the trimmed V and J ends, which lost 4 bases and 5 bases, there was a span of 14 bases. In germline, CDR1 is SNHLY, CDR2 FYNNEI. The CDR3 spans 14 residues. Here the CDR3 reads CASSVGQSFETQYF. CDR3 sequence (DNA): TGTGCCAGCAGTGTTGGACAGAGCTTTGAGACCCAGTACTTC.

Details on this clonotype: A single base separates this from a much larger clone, so it may be a read error. V gene TRBV4-2 combines with J gene TRBJ2-3; a weak D match, TRBD2 (5 bases). The CDR3 consists of 18 residues. Trimming stripped 0 bases from V and 2 bases from J, with 18 bases between. In germline, CDR1 is LGHNA, CDR2 YNFKEQ. The CDR3: CASSQDGDWAGLTDTQYF. The DNA of the CDR3 is TGTGCCAGCAGCCAAGACGGGGATTGGGCGGGTCTCACAGATACGCAGTATTTT.